The T cell receptor beta chain described here comes from a study of technical replicates of blood from several donors. The CDR3 extends over 13 amino acids. CDR1 is MNHNY and CDR2 is SVGAGI in the germline V gene (reference sequence). V was clipped by 5 bases and J by 7 bases; unmatched bases: 3. Measured with immunoSEQ multiplex PCR; TCRdb has only the in-frame clones, and not every one. Of roughly 60,000 clones in the sample, about 86% were seen once. The TCR was taken from a human donor in good health. Some clones in this sample may be carry-over from other donors' samples. The sequenced sample was PBMCs. The chain links TRBV6-6 to TRBJ1-5; the match to TRBD1 covers 9 bases. The CDR3 loop is CASSRDREQPQHF. Written as DNA, the CDR3 is TGTGCCAGCAGTCGGGACAGGGAACAGCCCCAGCATTTT.